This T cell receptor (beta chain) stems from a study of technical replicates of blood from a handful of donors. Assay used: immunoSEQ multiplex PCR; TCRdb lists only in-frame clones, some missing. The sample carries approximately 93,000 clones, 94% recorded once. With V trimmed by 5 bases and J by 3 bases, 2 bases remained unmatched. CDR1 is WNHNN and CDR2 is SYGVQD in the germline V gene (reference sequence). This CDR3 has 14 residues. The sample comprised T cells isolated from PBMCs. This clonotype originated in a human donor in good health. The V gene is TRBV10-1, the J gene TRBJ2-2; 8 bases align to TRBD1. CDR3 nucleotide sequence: TGCGCCAGCAGTATGGACAGGGACACCGGGGAGCTGTTTTTT. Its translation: CASSMDRDTGELFF.